Here is one T cell receptor beta chain with its context. No antigen is known for it. The PCR made use of 60 Vbeta and 13 Jbeta primers. The data were produced by immunoSEQ multiplex PCR, yet TCRdb's version contains in-frame clones alone and is incomplete. The repertoire holds approximately 170,000 clones, about four fifths seen once, with 7% to 9% in the top ten. This sample is drawn from a study of cytomegalovirus exposure and HLA in healthy donors. Study-wide findings and caveats: The authors confirmed in vitro that three CMV-associated chains were specific for CMV antigens. Solely CMV serostatus was available to characterize immune exposure. Segments of the TCR beta V type were, in most cases, productive about 87% or about 30% of the time in an earlier analysis.

Per germline, CDR1 SGHNT and CDR2 YYREEE (reference sequence). Trimming pared 4 bases from V and 4 bases from J, leaving 19 bases between. The CDR3 extends over 16 amino acids. This TCR came from a male donor in good health and CMV-seropositive. The material sequenced was PBMCs. This chain joins TRBV5-4 and TRBJ2-3; tentatively, D is TRBD2 (6 bases). The CDR3, as DNA: TGTGCCAGCAGCCCCCGGTTGGACTATAGGCCAGATACGCAGTATTTT. Translation: CASSPRLDYRPDTQYF.